This TCR beta chain was profiled in a study of blood T cell repertoires in COVID-19. Study as a whole: There were acute and convalescent COVID-19 samples, and they came from the United States, Italy and Spain. PBMCs, B-cell-depleted T cells, or T cells provided the cDNA or gDNA that made up the material.

Method: immunoSEQ multiplex PCR; TCRdb's copy keeps in-frame clones and lacks some. The table shows hundreds of thousands of clones, with around 90% occurring only once. Residents of 24 US areas, aged about 18 to 89 years, made up the participants. V was clipped by 4 bases and J by 3 bases, with 14 bases between them. This CDR3 is 15 amino acids long. Germline-derived CDR1 and CDR2 are SGDLS and YYNGEE. The chain links TRBV9 to TRBJ1-5; D is ambiguous. The material sequenced was PBMCs or T cells enriched from blood (not recorded which). The receptor's source is a woman in her 40s with acute COVID-19. CDR3 sequence (DNA): TGTGCCAGCAGCCCCGATGGAGTCCCCAATCAGCCCCAGCATTTT. Protein product: CASSPDGVPNQPQHF.